These 2 T cell receptor beta chains were all obtained from the same sample, sequenced in a study of blood T cell repertoires in COVID-19. Repertoires were generated with immunoSEQ multiplex PCR, while TCRdb's copy carries only in-frame clones and drops some. The sample yields 450,000 to 600,000 clones, roughly 90% seen once. The sample taken for sequencing was PBMCs or T cells enriched from blood (not recorded which). These receptors originate from a woman aged 18-35 years who had recovered from COVID-19.

This chain joins TRBV4-1 and TRBJ2-3; 12 bases are shared with TRBD2. This CDR3 is built from 19 residues. Germline assignment: CDR1 MGHRA and CDR2 YSYEKL. Trimming cost V 4 bases and J 6 bases; bases outside gene matches: 17. CDR3 sequence: CASSPEAGASGGAGDTQYF. CDR3 nucleotides: TGCGCCAGCAGCCCCGAGGCCGGGGCTAGCGGGGGGGCAGGGGATACGCAGTATTTT.

V and J are TRBV28 and TRBJ2-1, with D possibly TRBD1 on 6 matching bases. This CDR3 is built from 16 residues. V lost 7 bases, J lost 7 bases, and 23 bases lay in between. In germline, CDR1 is MDHEN, CDR2 SYDVKM. CDR3 protein: CASNTLRDTGSNEQFF. The CDR3 DNA follows: TGTGCCAGCAACACTCTTCGGGACACCGGGTCAAATGAGCAGTTCTTC.